What follows are 2 T cell receptor beta chains derived from one specimen sequenced in a study of T-cell reconstitution after alpha-beta-depleted transplantation in children. The TCRbeta library incorporated unique molecular identifiers. Using its own MiXCR run on the PCR reads, TCRdb lists one record per CDR3 protein. The sample shows approximately 300,000 distinct CDR3 sequences, around 7.3% of them seen only once. Study-wide findings and caveats: Among T cells one year after transplant, newly produced cells accounted for most counts and diversity.

These receptors are not linked to any known antigen. The material was peripheral blood, obtained 360 days after TCRalphabeta/CD19-depleted stem cell transplant. These receptors were collected from a female patient aged 2-10 years who had a stem cell transplant for Fanconi anemia, so the T cells may come from the graft donor.

This clonotype showed up many times. This chain connects TRBV7-8 to TRBJ1-1; tentatively, D is TRBD1 (5 bases). The CDR3 length is 16 residues. Trimming left V 5 bases short and J 0 bases short, with 16 bases between. Germline CDR1 and CDR2: SGHVS and FQNEAQ. As DNA, the CDR3 is TGTGCCAGCAGCCTGTACCTTGGGGCCATGAACACTGAAGCTTTCTTT. The encoded protein is CASSLYLGAMNTEAFF. The variable domain in full, with the rest retrieved from reference TRBV7-8 and TRBJ1-1, is GAGVSQSPRYKVAKRGQDVALRCDPISGHVSLFWYQQALGQGPEFLTYFQNEAQLDKSGLPSDRFFAERPEGSVSTLKIQRTQQEDSAVYLCASSLYLGAMNTEAFFGQGTRLTVV.

This clonotype was recorded a few times. This chain joins TRBV28 and TRBJ2-1; tentatively, D is TRBD2 (5 bases). The CDR3 extends over 17 amino acids. V lost 10 bases to trimming and J lost 4 bases, with 26 bases between them. Germline V gene lookup returns CDR1 MDHEN and CDR2 SYDVKM. The CDR3 DNA reads as TGTGCCACCCAAAACCTCCCGGGATTGAATTGGTACAATGAGCAGTTCTTC. It specifies CATQNLPGLNWYNEQFF.